The 27 T cell receptor beta chains below come from one sample, sequenced in a study of OX40 agonist ivuxolimab in advanced cancers. TCRdb's table, derived via immunoSEQ multiplex PCR, lists solely in-frame clones and lacks some. Here the sample spans 25,000 to 35,000 clones, 65% to 90% being singletons. Sequences were derived from CD4+ or CD8+ T cells sorted from blood, sampled in a trial of the OX40 agonist ivuxolimab. Every receptor here comes from an adult with an advanced solid tumor such as melanoma, head and neck, liver or kidney cancer.

V is TRBV7-3 and J is TRBJ2-3; D is possibly TRBD1 or TRBD2 (5 bases each). This CDR3 is built from 13 residues. V lost 5 bases and J lost 6, with 12 bases in between. Germline loops: CDR1 SGHTA, CDR2 FQGTGA. DNA of the CDR3: TGTGCCAGCAGCGGGGGTGGCGGGGATACGCAGTATTTT. As protein: CASSGGGGDTQYF.

The J gene is TRBJ2-1, the V gene TRBV4-1; 8 bases map to TRBD2. This CDR3 has 14 residues. J lost 7 bases, V lost 4 bases, and 6 bases had no gene match. CDR1 is MGHRA and CDR2 is YSYEKL in the germline V gene. The CDR3 nucleotides read TGCGCCAGCAGCCGGCCGGGACTAGGGAATGAGCAGTTCTTC. Protein: CASSRPGLGNEQFF.

The chain has TRBV28 and TRBJ1-1; no clear D gene. Trimming pared 3 bases from V and 5 bases from J, leaving 16 bases between. The CDR3 sequence is 15 residues long. Germline V gives CDR1 MDHEN, CDR2 SYDVKM. The CDR3 sequence: CASSFRTELGTEAFF. As DNA, the CDR3 is TGTGCCAGCAGTTTCAGGACGGAGCTGGGGACTGAAGCTTTCTTT.

The rearrangement uses TRBV5-8 and TRBJ2-3; 14 bases are a match to TRBD2. In germline, CDR1 is SGHTS, CDR2 YDEGEE. The trim removed 3 bases at V and 4 bases at J, leaving 1 base unmatched. The CDR3 spans 15 residues. The CDR3 nucleotides are TGTGCCAGCAGCTCGGGACTAGCGGGAGCAGATACGCAGTATTTT. The encoded protein is CASSSGLAGADTQYF.

This clone is medium-sized in the sample. V is TRBV28 and J is TRBJ1-2; D is perhaps TRBD1 (6 bases). V was trimmed by 6 bases and J by 4 bases, leaving 15 bases between them. The CDR3 loop spans 14 amino acids. Germline V CDR1 and CDR2: MDHEN, SYDVKM. The CDR3 loop reads CASSIDRLFYGYTF. DNA of the CDR3: TGTGCCAGCAGCATCGACAGGCTATTCTATGGCTACACCTTC.

This clone ranks as medium-sized. The V call is TRBV4-2, the J call TRBJ2-5, with 7 bases identical to TRBD1. Germline lookup yields CDR1 LGHNA and CDR2 YNFKEQ. The junction had 12 bases not matched to a gene; V was cut back by 0 bases and J by 2 bases. CDR3 length equals 18 residues. CDR3 nucleotide sequence: TGTGCCAGCAGCCAAGATATTGGCACAGGGGCTTGGCAAGAGACCCAGTACTTC. Its translation: CASSQDIGTGAWQETQYF.

This rearrangement joins TRBV10-1 to TRBJ2-1, with D perhaps matching TRBD1 or TRBD2 (5 bases each). V shed 3 bases and J shed 3 bases, with 36 bases lying between them. The germline V gene encodes CDR1 WNHNN and CDR2 SYGVQD (reference sequence). This CDR3 is built from 23 residues. The CDR3 DNA reads TGCGCCAGCAGTGATACACGTCCCGGGACGAGGGTCAGTAATGGGCTCCTCTACAATGAGCAGTTCTTC. This gives the protein CASSDTRPGTRVSNGLLYNEQFF.

This rearrangement joins TRBV11-3 to TRBJ2-7; 9 bases line up with TRBD2. The CDR3 is 14 residues long. CDR1 and CDR2 from the germline V gene are SGHNT and YENEEA. Germline trimming cut 8 bases from V and 5 bases from J; bases unmatched to any gene: 10. The CDR3 spells CASGCGRAGDEQYF. CDR3 in DNA: TGTGCCAGCGGATGCGGGAGGGCCGGCGACGAGCAGTACTTC.

The chain has TRBV6-5 and TRBJ2-1, with D hard to call. The CDR3 sequence is 11 residues long. The germline gives CDR1 MNHEY, CDR2 SVGAGI. Trimming stripped 5 bases from V and 6 bases from J, with 5 bases between. The CDR3 coding sequence is TGTGCCAGCAGTGTTTCCAATGAGCAGTTCTTC. Translating gives CASSVSNEQFF.

The CDR3 DNA sequence: TGTGCCAGCAGGCGGCGGGCGGTGCATGAGCAGTTCTTC. Amino acid sequence: CASRRRAVHEQFF. The chain employs TRBV27 and TRBJ2-1; D possibly corresponds to TRBD2 (5 bases). The CDR3 is made up of 13 amino acids. V lost 6 bases to trimming and J lost 8 bases, with 14 bases between them. Germline V gene data show CDR1 as MNHEY and CDR2 as SMNVEV (reference sequence).

J is TRBJ2-7 and V is TRBV10-1; D gene ambiguous. The germline gives CDR1 WNHNN, CDR2 SYGVQD (reference sequence). With 2 bases removed from V and 4 bases from J, the gap between germline ends came to 3 bases. CDR3 size: 11 residues. This chain's CDR3 is CASSEGYEQYF. As DNA, the CDR3 is TGCGCCAGCAGTGAGGGGTACGAGCAGTACTTC.

The chain is built from TRBV27 and TRBJ2-2; D is unresolved. V lost 5 bases, J lost 7 bases, and 17 bases lay in between. This CDR3 comprises 15 residues. CDR1 is MNHEY, CDR2 SMNVEV, per germline (reference sequence). The CDR3 protein is CASSTNLDVIGELFF. In DNA form, the CDR3 reads TGTGCCAGCAGTACAAATTTGGACGTAATCGGGGAGCTGTTTTTT.

This chain joins TRBV15 and TRBJ2-7; D not certain. The V end lost 0 bases, the J end lost 6 bases, and 15 bases lay between the germline ends. The CDR3 consists of 15 residues. CDR1 and CDR2 from the germline V gene are LNHNV and YYDKDF (reference sequence). In nucleotides, the CDR3 is TGTGCCACCAGCAGAGATGCGAGTAGGGTGAGCGAGCAGTACTTC. Its translation is CATSRDASRVSEQYF.

V is TRBV28 and J is TRBJ1-6, with TRBD1 identical over 7 bases. From germline, CDR1 is MDHEN and CDR2 SYDVKM. The length of the CDR3 is 15 residues. V gave up 6 bases and J gave up 9 bases; unmatched junction bases: 11. The CDR3 here is CASRPADRVISPLHF. The CDR3, as DNA: TGTGCCAGCAGACCCGCCGACAGGGTGATTTCACCCCTCCACTTT.

V is TRBV6-5 and J is TRBJ1-3; D gene uncertain. Germline CDR1 MNHEY, CDR2 SVGAGI. The CDR3 is 13 residues long. Trimming stripped 5 bases from V and 4 bases from J, with 9 bases between. This chain's CDR3 is CASSPPLGNTIYF. CDR3 nucleotides: TGTGCCAGCAGTCCCCCTCTCGGAAACACCATATATTTT.

The V gene is TRBV5-1, the J gene TRBJ2-7; D is possibly TRBD1 (6 bases). Germline values: CDR1 SGHRS, CDR2 YFSETQ. This CDR3 is 11 amino acids long. Trimming cost V 6 bases and J 6 bases, with 10 bases left between them. CDR3 nucleotide sequence: TGCGCCAGCACGTTAGGGGGCGAGCAGTACTTC. Protein: CASTLGGEQYF.

There are a few counts of this clone. V is TRBV18 and J is TRBJ2-5, with D possibly TRBD1 on 7 matching bases. Germline V gene data show CDR1 as KGHSH and CDR2 as LQKENI. V was shortened by 3 bases and J by 4 bases, with 12 bases between the two germline ends. CDR3 length: 14 amino acids. The CDR3: CASSPNRGGETQYF. The CDR3 nucleotides are TGTGCCAGCTCACCCAACAGGGGAGGAGAGACCCAGTACTTC.

The chain carries TRBV28 and TRBJ2-7, with TRBD1 matching 7 bases. Germline V CDR1 and CDR2: MDHEN, SYDVKM. V trimming: 5 bases; J trimming: 1 base; junction bases outside the gene matches: 5. The CDR3 contains 14 residues. The CDR3 is CASSGTDYSYEQYF. In DNA form, the CDR3 reads TGTGCCAGCAGTGGGACAGACTATTCCTACGAGCAGTACTTC.

V usage is TRBV6-5 and J usage is TRBJ2-4, with D perhaps given as TRBD1 or TRBD2 (8 bases each). V lost 7 bases and J 4 bases, leaving 17 bases between the germline ends. This CDR3 spans 15 amino acids. Germline V gives CDR1 MNHEY, CDR2 SVGAGI. CDR3 in DNA: TGTGCCAGCACTGGACAGGGACTAGAAAAAAACATTCAGTACTTC. This codes for CASTGQGLEKNIQYF.

This chain connects TRBV15 to TRBJ2-7; D is ambiguous. CDR3 length: 11 amino acids. Germline V CDR1 and CDR2: LNHNV, YYDKDF (reference sequence). V was clipped by 5 bases and J by 3 bases, with 5 bases between them. This CDR3 is CATSPGYEQYF. Here the CDR3 DNA reads TGTGCCACCAGCCCCGGCTACGAGCAGTACTTC.

The chain couples TRBV11-2 to TRBJ2-1, with 7 nucleotides matching TRBD2. This CDR3 region has 15 residues. The trim removed 5 bases at V and 0 bases at J, leaving 4 bases unmatched. CDR1 is SGHAT, CDR2 FQNNGV, per germline. CDR3 amino acids: CASSTGGSSYNEQFF. Written as DNA, the CDR3 is TGTGCCAGCAGCACCGGGGGGAGCTCCTACAATGAGCAGTTCTTC.

The chain uses TRBV4-1 and TRBJ2-7, with 8 bases identical to TRBD1. Unmatched junction bases numbered 3, after V lost 0 bases and J lost 2 bases. The CDR3 covers 15 residues. CDR1 is MGHRA, CDR2 YSYEKL, per germline. The CDR3 region is CASSQEDRVTYEQYF. CDR3 in DNA: TGCGCCAGCAGCCAAGAGGACAGGGTCACCTACGAGCAGTACTTC.

V is TRBV19 and J is TRBJ2-3, with TRBD2 matching 8 bases. Germline CDR1 and CDR2: LNHDA and SQIVND (reference sequence). J gave up 2 bases and V 4 bases, and 2 bases lay outside the gene matches. This CDR3 is 14 amino acids long. The CDR3 loop is CASSTLAVTDTQYF. In nucleotides, the CDR3 is TGTGCCAGTAGTACACTAGCGGTCACAGATACGCAGTATTTT.

The V and J genes are TRBV7-6 and TRBJ2-7; D is undetermined. The germline V gene has CDR1 SGHVS and CDR2 FNYEAQ. Trimming took off 0 bases at V and 5 bases at J, with 17 bases between the two ends. This CDR3 spans 16 amino acids. CDR3 amino acids: CASSLADPRGGHEQYF. The CDR3 DNA sequence: TGTGCCAGCAGCTTAGCGGACCCCCGTGGCGGCCACGAGCAGTACTTC.

This clone came up many times. The V call is TRBV5-5, the J call TRBJ1-1; D not resolved. Germline V gene sequence: CDR1 SGHKS, CDR2 YYEKEE (reference sequence). V was cut by 1 base and J by 1 base, with 5 bases left in between. The CDR3 extends over 13 amino acids. Here the CDR3 reads CASSLWANTEAFF. In DNA, the CDR3 is TGTGCCAGCAGCTTGTGGGCGAACACTGAAGCTTTCTTT. Filled out from reference TRBV5-5 and TRBJ1-1, the complete variable domain reads DAGVTQSPTHLIKTRGQQVTLRCSPISGHKSVSWYQQVLGQGPQFIFQYYEKEERGRGNFPDRFSARQFPNYSSELNVNALLLGDSALYLCASSLWANTEAFFGQGTRLTVV.

This chain joins TRBV7-2 and TRBJ1-1; D perhaps matches TRBD1 (6 bases). Germline V gene data show CDR1 as SGHTA and CDR2 as FQGNSA. The CDR3 runs to 14 residues. The V end was cut by 5 bases, the J end by 6 bases, with 16 bases between. CDR3 nucleotides: TGTGCCAGCAGCGCATTACAGGGTTGGGCTGAAGCTTTCTTT. Encoded protein: CASSALQGWAEAFF.

The chain has TRBV7-8 and TRBJ2-7; 14 bases fit TRBD2. The V segment lost 5 bases and the J segment 3 bases; nucleotides outside the gene matches: 3. This CDR3 is 15 amino acids long. Germline loops: CDR1 SGHVS, CDR2 FQNEAQ. CDR3 sequence reads: CASSGTSGSLYEQYF. The CDR3 bases are TGTGCCAGCAGCGGGACTAGCGGGAGCCTCTACGAGCAGTACTTC.